The 7 T cell receptor beta chains below all came from one sample that was sequenced in a study of T cell responses to AZD1222 COVID-19 vaccine (dated by TCRdb to the early 2020s). What this sample's time point label stands for: about 28 days (+/-7) after the second vaccine dose. Library generation was performed with the immunoSEQ multiplex PCR assay. TCRdb obtained this table from immuneACCESS and retained in-frame rearrangements with V and J assigned. These tables miss some clones; where compared with another copy, unresolved V genes account for less than half of the shortfall, and the remainder is unexplained. A total of about 100,000 clones appear in this sample, around nine tenths of them only once. About 2.5% of the sample belongs to the ten largest clones. The sequences come from peripheral blood, collected 28 days after the second AZD1222 dose. All receptors come from an adult who received the AZD1222 COVID-19 vaccine.

V is TRBV7-9 and J is TRBJ1-6; D unclear. CDR3 size: 18 residues. Trimming shortened V by 1 base and J by 1 base, and 14 bases separated the two germline ends. The V gene's germline CDR1 is SEHNR and CDR2 FQNEAQ (reference sequence). The CDR3 is CASSLGSGSSSYNSPLHF. CDR3 nucleotide sequence: TGTGCCAGCAGCTTAGGGTCGGGTTCGAGTTCCTATAATTCACCCCTCCACTTT.

The V and J genes are TRBV30 and TRBJ1-3; tentatively, D is TRBD1 (5 bases). The germline V and J ends were trimmed by 3 bases and 0 bases, with 15 bases remaining between them. Germline assignment: CDR1 GTSNPN and CDR2 SVGIG (reference sequence). The CDR3 has 16 amino acids. The CDR3 sequence is CAWSPPGPSSGNTIYF. CDR3 coding DNA: TGTGCCTGGAGCCCTCCGGGACCGAGCTCTGGAAACACCATATATTTT.

The V and J genes are TRBV5-1 and TRBJ2-7; 15 bases agree with TRBD2. Germline values: CDR1 SGHRS, CDR2 YFSETQ. V shed 1 base, J shed 4 bases, and the junction held 3 bases outside the gene matches. The CDR3 runs to 16 residues. The CDR3 is CASSLSGLAGGYEQYF. The CDR3 coding sequence is TGCGCCAGCAGCTTGTCGGGACTAGCGGGAGGTTACGAGCAGTACTTC.

The rearrangement joins TRBV10-3 to TRBJ2-7; 13 bases fit TRBD2. The CDR3 contains 15 residues. V shed 7 bases and J 4 bases; nucleotides not matched to a gene: 7. Germline V CDR1 and CDR2: ENHRY, SYGVKD. The chain's CDR3 is CAITPGLAGSYEQYF. CDR3 sequence (DNA): TGTGCCATCACCCCGGGACTAGCGGGATCATACGAGCAGTACTTC.

The CDR3 DNA sequence: TGTGCCAGCAGTGAAGGGGGAGAGGGATTCTACGAGCAGTACTTC. Its translation is CASSEGGEGFYEQYF. This chain connects TRBV6-1 to TRBJ2-7, with a tentative D call TRBD2 (5 bases). V was pared by 1 base and J by 3 bases, with 13 bases between. Germline loops: CDR1 MNHNS, CDR2 SASEGT. This CDR3 spans 15 amino acids.

In its sample, this clone was seen once. The CDR3 reads CASSQGTGSSSYNSPLHF. For the CDR3, the DNA is TGTGCCAGCAGCCAAGGGACAGGGTCCTCCTCCTATAATTCACCCCTCCACTTT. The V call is TRBV3-1 (or the pseudogene TRBV3-2), the J call TRBJ1-6, with TRBD1 identical over 8 bases. The CDR3 sequence is 18 residues long. The germline gives CDR1 LGHDT, CDR2 YNNKEL (reference sequence). With V trimmed by 1 base and J by 0 bases, 5 bases remained unmatched.

This chain connects TRBV5-1 to TRBJ2-5; perhaps TRBD2 as D (6 bases). Trimming shortened V by 0 bases and J by 5 bases, and 11 bases separated the two germline ends. Germline V lookup: CDR1 SGHRS, CDR2 YFSETQ. This CDR3 is 14 amino acids long. The CDR3, as DNA: TGCGCCAGCAGCTTGGTCGGGGGTCAGGAGACCCAGTACTTC. Its protein is CASSLVGGQETQYF.